The 19 T cell receptor beta chains presented below share a single source sample, sequenced in a study of cytotoxic CD8 clonotypes in ibrutinib-treated CLL. The table came from immunoSEQ multiplex PCR; TCRdb's copy has only in-frame clones and leaves some out. The sample gives around 140,000 clones, 76% of which show up once; about 4.7% is in the top ten. Sequencing used PBMCs, obtained after 24 months of ibrutinib treatment. The receptor set was obtained from a human donor with chronic lymphocytic leukemia.

This clone was counted a single time. Other DNA sequences in the sample encode the same CDR3. The rearrangement uses TRBV27 and TRBJ2-3; a weak D match, TRBD1 (5 bases). The CDR3 totals 14 residues. The V gene lost 3 bases and the J gene lost 1 base, with 8 bases spanning the gap. CDR1 MNHEY and CDR2 SMNVEV come from the germline V gene (reference sequence). DNA of the CDR3: TGTGCCAGCAGTTTTGGGGCGGGCACAGATACGCAGTATTTT. Encoded protein: CASSFGAGTDTQYF.

The rearrangement links TRBV7-3 to TRBJ2-3, with D unresolved. Per germline, CDR1 SGHTA and CDR2 FQGTGA. Trimming removed 5 bases at V and 8 bases at J, with 14 bases between. The CDR3 length is 13 residues. CDR3 DNA: TGTGCCAGCAGCCAGGACCAACTGGGTACGCAGTATTTT. Protein sequence: CASSQDQLGTQYF.

There are a few counts of this clone. This chain connects TRBV27 to TRBJ2-7; no clear D gene. The germline V gene encodes CDR1 MNHEY and CDR2 SMNVEV (reference sequence). There are 13 residues in the CDR3. Trimming took 4 bases from V and 3 from J, leaving 10 bases between them. The CDR3 loop reads CASSSSLDYEQYF. The CDR3 nucleotides are TGTGCCAGCAGTTCGTCACTGGACTACGAGCAGTACTTC.

The rearrangement joins TRBV10-3 to TRBJ2-7; 10 bases align to TRBD2. V trimming: 7 bases; J trimming: 6 bases; junction bases outside the gene matches: 9. CDR3 size: 14 residues. Germline V CDR1 and CDR2: ENHRY, SYGVKD. In nucleotides, the CDR3 is TGTGCCATCACGGGAGAACTAGCGGGACGCGAGCAGTACTTC. Its translation is CAITGELAGREQYF.

The chain employs TRBV6-5 and TRBJ2-1, with 14 bases matching TRBD2. The CDR3 runs to 15 residues. V dropped 4 bases and J dropped 7; count of bases not matched to a gene: 3. Germline assignment: CDR1 MNHEY and CDR2 SVGAGI. The CDR3 coding sequence is TGTGCCAGCAGTTCCCGACTAGCGGGAGGGAATGAGCAGTTCTTC. Its protein product is CASSSRLAGGNEQFF.

The chain uses TRBV20-1 and TRBJ2-3; 7 bases align to TRBD2. The germline V gene has CDR1 DFQATT and CDR2 SNEGSKA (reference sequence). V trimming: 6 bases; J trimming: 7 bases; junction bases outside the gene matches: 4. The CDR3 totals 11 residues. CDR3 sequence reads: CSAPRGYTQYF. The DNA of the CDR3 is TGCAGTGCACCGCGGGGGTATACGCAGTATTTT.

The rearrangement joins TRBV5-1 to TRBJ2-6; D gene ambiguous. The V end was cut by 0 bases, the J end by 0 bases, with 4 bases between. Germline loops: CDR1 SGHRS, CDR2 YFSETQ. The CDR3 spans 15 residues. The DNA of the CDR3 is TGCGCCAGCAGCTTGGTGGGCTCTGGGGCCAACGTCCTGACTTTC. This translates into CASSLVGSGANVLTF.

The chain joins TRBV27 to TRBJ1-2; 9 bases fit TRBD1. Germline V CDR1 and CDR2: MNHEY, SMNVEV (reference sequence). The CDR3 runs to 14 residues. V trimming: 6 bases; J trimming: 0 bases; junction bases outside the gene matches: 2. CDR3 nucleotides: TGTGCCAGCAGGCGACAGGGGGCTAACTATGGCTACACCTTC. This codes for CASRRQGANYGYTF.

The chain joins TRBV7-6 to TRBJ1-1; weak D call: TRBD1 (5 bases). Germline assignment: CDR1 SGHVS and CDR2 FNYEAQ. The CDR3 runs 12 residues. V gave up 5 bases and J gave up 7 bases, with 11 bases separating them. CDR3 DNA sequence: TGTGCCAGCAGCCCCCTTGGGGGTGAAGCTTTCTTT. Translating it yields CASSPLGGEAFF.

V usage is TRBV7-8 and J usage is TRBJ2-7; D gene unclear. Trimming pared 3 bases from V and 5 bases from J, leaving 8 bases between. CDR1 SGHVS and CDR2 FQNEAQ come from the germline V gene. The CDR3 contains 12 residues. The CDR3, as DNA: TGTGCCAGCAGCTTTTTTCGGGACGAGCAGTACTTC. It specifies CASSFFRDEQYF.

This chain joins TRBV21-1 and TRBJ1-6; the DNA was not used to check the table's D call, TRBD1. TRBV21-1 counts as a pseudogene. The CDR3 extends over 17 amino acids. CDR3 bases: TGTGCCAGCAGCAAAGGGGGAGTCGGACAGGAGGTCTCACCCCTCCACTTT. This gives the protein CASSKGGVGQEVSPLHF.

The J gene is TRBJ1-2, the V gene TRBV30; D ambiguous. The CDR3 loop spans 13 amino acids. The germline gives CDR1 GTSNPN, CDR2 SVGIG (reference sequence). V was trimmed by 2 bases and J by 4 bases, leaving 11 bases between them. CDR3 DNA sequence: TGTGCCTGGAGTTTGGGTTTGGGCTATGGCTACACCTTC. Translation: CAWSLGLGYGYTF.

The V and J genes are TRBV10-3 and TRBJ2-3; 9 bases are a match to TRBD2. V lost 7 bases to trimming and J lost 6 bases; unmatched junction nucleotides: 17. This CDR3 has 17 residues. Germline values: CDR1 ENHRY, CDR2 SYGVKD. Here the CDR3 reads CAITDPWGDTSGDTQYF. The CDR3 nucleotides read TGTGCCATCACTGATCCCTGGGGGGACACTAGCGGGGATACGCAGTATTTT.

This clone appeared once. The chain links TRBV15 to TRBJ2-7, with D possibly being TRBD2 (7 bases). Trimming stripped 5 bases from V and 5 bases from J, with 22 bases between. Germline assignment: CDR1 LNHNV and CDR2 YYDKDF (reference sequence). This CDR3 contains 16 residues. CDR3 sequence: CATSLGRVAEGDEQYF. Here the CDR3 DNA reads TGTGCCACCAGCCTTGGGAGGGTAGCGGAGGGGGACGAGCAGTACTTC.

This clone was observed a few times. The chain uses TRBV9 and TRBJ2-2, with 7 bases aligning to TRBD2. The CDR3 is made up of 15 amino acids. Per the germline V gene, CDR1 is SGDLS and CDR2 is YYNGEE. Losses at the gene ends were 0 bases for V and 3 bases for J; bases not matched to a gene: 2. CDR3 residues: CASSVGGGYTGELFF. As DNA, the CDR3 is TGTGCCAGCAGCGTAGGGGGAGGGTACACCGGGGAGCTGTTTTTT.

This clone was seen more than once but under ten times. The chain employs TRBV11-3 and TRBJ2-7; 7 positions match TRBD1. J was trimmed by 4 bases and V by 5 bases; bases with no gene match: 11. This CDR3 is 15 amino acids long. From germline, CDR1 is SGHNT and CDR2 YENEEA. The CDR3 loop is CASSPGREGAYEQYF. The DNA of the CDR3 is TGTGCCAGCAGCCCGGGGCGAGAGGGGGCTTACGAGCAGTACTTC. The variable domain in full, completed from reference TRBV11-3 and TRBJ2-7, reads EAGVVQSPRYKIIEKKQPVAFWCNPISGHNTLYWYLQNLGQGPELLIRYENEEAVDDSQLPKDRFSAERLKGVDSTLKIQPAELGDSAVYLCASSPGREGAYEQYFGPGTRLTVT.

The chain couples TRBV4-1 to TRBJ2-7, with D unresolved. This CDR3 is 13 amino acids long. V lost 3 bases and J 4 bases, leaving 10 bases between the germline ends. Germline CDR1 reads MGHRA; CDR2 reads YSYEKL. The CDR3: CASSHGGVYEQYF. CDR3 bases: TGCGCCAGCAGCCACGGTGGGGTGTACGAGCAGTACTTC.

This chain connects TRBV7-9 to TRBJ2-5; no clear D gene. V was cut by 1 base and J by 13 bases, with 10 bases left in between. The CDR3 is 11 amino acids. Germline V lookup: CDR1 SEHNR, CDR2 FQNEAQ (reference sequence). In DNA form, the CDR3 reads TGTGCCAGCAGCTTAGAGTCAGTCCGGTACTTC. Residues: CASSLESVRYF.

CDR3 in amino acids: CASSYSGQLNTIYF. DNA for the CDR3: TGTGCCAGCAGTTACTCCGGACAGTTAAACACCATATATTTT. The chain employs TRBV6-5 and TRBJ1-3; a possible D gene is TRBD1 (6 bases). CDR3 length equals 14 residues. V was shortened by 0 bases and J by 6 bases, with 9 bases between the two germline ends. Per germline, CDR1 MNHEY and CDR2 SVGAGI.